Detailed here is one T cell receptor (beta chain). It lacks a known antigen. No base qualities exist here, and no much larger clone lies one base off it. These data originate in a study of regulatory T cells in long-lasting Graves disease (dated by TCRdb to about 2021). In terms of the full investigation: In the newly diagnosed Graves' disease group, patients had been taking antithyroid drugs for less than 3 months. This study used TCR sequencing and RNA sequencing of peripheral blood to compare persistent Graves' disease patients against newly diagnosed Graves' disease patients. The study took place in China and was registered as a clinical trial. TCR sequencing covered roughly 13 persistent and around 20 newly diagnosed Graves' disease patients, some 33 samples in total. On the study overall, not on this receptor specifically: Compared with newly diagnosed patients, patients with persistent Graves' disease had lower TCR Shannon entropy and fewer highly expanded clones, which suggests clonal expansion. The study examined only peripheral blood because the primary lesion, thyroid tissue, could not be accessed. Only the TCR beta chain was sequenced and analyzed. The authors noted that the small sample size was a limitation that may lower accuracy. Persistent patients shared more public clonotypes among themselves (around 2,700) than newly diagnosed patients did (about 1,000). TRBV28, TRBJ1-2 and TRBJ2-5 were preferentially used in persistent disease, while TRBV20-1 and TRBJ2-1 were favored in newly diagnosed disease.

CDR1 is given as GTSNPN and CDR2 as SVGIG, both from the germline V gene (reference sequence). The CDR3 measures 14 amino acids from cysteine to phenylalanine. This entry keeps only the CDR3 DNA: 42 bases, framed from base 1. The junction shows trimming of 4 bases on V and 5 bases on J, plus 15 bases between the germline ends. Library generation was performed with multiplex PCR. Sequenced on an Illumina HiSeq 4000. CDR3 regions were amplified by Arm-PCR with iRepertoire HTBI primers to construct TCR beta libraries. PCR products were gel purified before sequencing. Per the source publication's procedure: A total of around 66 TRBV and some 15 TRBJ segments were identified across samples and were used for gene usage analysis of CDR3 amino acid clonotypes. Filtered high-quality paired reads were merged into contigs using COPE and FqMerger. BLAST was used to align contigs to IMGT TRBV, TRBD and TRBJ reference genes, with CDR3 defined following IMGT. Highly expanded clones were defined as clonotypes with a frequency above 0.1%. Shannon entropy was used to measure repertoire diversity, and the Gini coefficient was used to measure V-J evenness. Public clonotypes were defined as clonotypes shared by more than one individual. TCRdb passed the public sequencing reads through fastp at Q25 and MiXCR, retaining productive beta sequences. Merged by CDR3 protein, the rows form single entries marked with the most common genes and DNA. TCRdb, not the original authors, processed these V and J calls. The sample has some 250,000 distinct CDR3 sequences on record, around a sixth of them singletons. The top ten clones comprise roughly 15% of the sample.

The time point tag for this specimen amounts to: newly diagnosed GD, antithyroid drugs for less than 3 months. RNA was extracted from PBMCs in TRIzol for both TCR sequencing and RNA sequencing. The diagnosis of Graves' disease followed American Thyroid Association guidelines. Patients for the study were recruited at an endocrinology department in Xi'an, China. Each patient gave about 10 milliliters of peripheral blood, collected in an EDTA anticoagulant tube. Ficoll Paque Plus density gradient separation was used to isolate PBMCs, and no additional T cell sorting was done. An Agilent 2100 Bioanalyzer and agarose gel were used to assess RNA quality, and a NanoDrop 2000 was used to measure RNA concentration. This sample was also put to use in a study of T cells in Graves' hyperthyroidism and ophthalmopathy. Drawing on the second study: Stable Graves' hyperthyroidism was defined as the absence of progression to ophthalmopathy over 18 months of follow-up. Hyperthyroidism patients were aged 18 to 65 years and newly diagnosed, with disease duration of less than 2 months. Any patient with an uncontrolled infection, another autoimmune disease, pregnancy or lactation was excluded. Clinical symptoms, serum thyroxine and TRAb, thyroid ultrasound, and orbital computed tomography formed the basis for the diagnoses. The TCR CDR3 was subjected to a first round of RT-PCR using the HTBI primer set and the Qiagen OneStep RT-PCR kit. Most expanded thyroid clonotypes (frequency above 0.001) were also detected in blood, suggesting blood repertoires may reflect thyroid immune responses. Ophthalmopathy was separated from stable hyperthyroidism by a 13 V-J signature model, with 85% to 90% sensitivity and approximately 84% specificity obtained in cross-validation and 80%/75% obtained in testing. During validation, the model predicted progression to ophthalmopathy a median of about 6.5 months ahead of onset, with around 71% sensitivity and around 72% specificity. A discovery cohort of around 100 patients, about 44 with Graves' ophthalmopathy and more than 55 with stable Graves' hyperthyroidism, was used to find distinguishing TCR V-J signatures. Prospective prediction of ophthalmopathy was tested in an independent validation cohort of fewer than 20 hyperthyroidism patients and roughly 16 patients who later progressed to ophthalmopathy. The approximately 100 discovery patients were randomly divided into training and test sets at a 7:3 ratio. The study also compared thyroid tissue and blood T-cell repertoires from about six Graves' hyperthyroidism patients. Once sampling was done, hyperthyroidism patients were given methimazole at a starting dose of 30 mg daily, whereas ophthalmopathy patients were given high-dose intravenous methylprednisolone. A second multiplex PCR round built the libraries, followed by size selection and purification. Sequencing of the libraries was done on an Illumina HiSeq2000 using paired-end 100 bp reads. SOAPnuke was used to process the raw data, throwing out any read that contained adapters or uncalled bases, had a mean Phred below 15, or lacked an exact constant-primer or identifier match. High-quality paired reads were merged using COPE v1.2.5, and each unique nucleotide sequence was defined as a clonotype. Clonotypes were aligned to IMGT TRBV, TRBD and TRBJ reference segments using MiTCR v1.1. Only V-J combinations with frequency above 0.0001, covering about 99% of repertoires, were analysed. The TCS score was defined as the ratio of F50 (clonal expansion) to E x V (chaos), calculated using BLOSUM62-based TCRdist between CDR3 peptides within each V-J. Welch's t-statistics and random forest reduced approximately 520 V-J features to 13, which were used in a naive Bayes classifier (R e1071). No statistical method was used to set the sample size in advance, and investigators knew the group allocation. The paper reports TCR Vbeta CDR3 sequencing of over 130 peripheral blood samples: over 40 ophthalmopathy, about 75 hyperthyroidism and 17 progressor patients.

Sequenced material: peripheral blood mononuclear cells (PBMCs), taken at new diagnosis, from a patient treated with antithyroid drugs. The chain is made from TRBV30 and TRBJ2-1, and the D gene may be TRBD2, 7 bases matching. This clonotype was sampled from a woman aged 30 to 39 with Graves disease. Donor details come from another sample of the same person, matched by shared clones. DNA sequence: TGTGCCTGGATCACGGGGGCGGGGGACAATGAGCAGTTCTTC. This codes for CAWITGAGDNEQFF.